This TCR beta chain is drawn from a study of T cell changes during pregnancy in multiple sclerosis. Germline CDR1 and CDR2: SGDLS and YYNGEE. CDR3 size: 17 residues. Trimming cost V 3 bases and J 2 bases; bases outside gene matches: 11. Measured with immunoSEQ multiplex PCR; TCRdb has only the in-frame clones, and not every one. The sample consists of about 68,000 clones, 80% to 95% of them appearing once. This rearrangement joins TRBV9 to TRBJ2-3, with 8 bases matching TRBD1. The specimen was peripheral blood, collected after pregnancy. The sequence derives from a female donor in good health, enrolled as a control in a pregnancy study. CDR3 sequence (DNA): TGTGCCAGCAGCGCCGGCGGACAGGGAGTCCTCACAGATACGCAGTATTTT. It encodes CASSAGGQGVLTDTQYF.